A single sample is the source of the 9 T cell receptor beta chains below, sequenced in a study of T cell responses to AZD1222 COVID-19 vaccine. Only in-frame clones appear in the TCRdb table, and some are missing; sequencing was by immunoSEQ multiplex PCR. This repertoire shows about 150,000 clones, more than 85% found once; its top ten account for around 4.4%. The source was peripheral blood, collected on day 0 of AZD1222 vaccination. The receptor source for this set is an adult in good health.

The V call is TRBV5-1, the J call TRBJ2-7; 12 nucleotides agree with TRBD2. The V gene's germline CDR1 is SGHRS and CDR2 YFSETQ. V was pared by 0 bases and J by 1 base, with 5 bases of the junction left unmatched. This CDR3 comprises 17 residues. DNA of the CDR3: TGCGCCAGCAGCTTGGTTTTCGGACTAGCGGGATCCTACGAGCAGTACTTC. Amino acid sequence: CASSLVFGLAGSYEQYF. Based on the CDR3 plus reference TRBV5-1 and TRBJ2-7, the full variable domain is KAGVTQTPRYLIKTRGQQVTLSCSPISGHRSVSWYQQTPGQGLQFLFEYFSETQRNKGNFPGRFSGRQFSNSRSEMNVSTLELGDSALYLCASSLVFGLAGSYEQYFGPGTRLTVT.

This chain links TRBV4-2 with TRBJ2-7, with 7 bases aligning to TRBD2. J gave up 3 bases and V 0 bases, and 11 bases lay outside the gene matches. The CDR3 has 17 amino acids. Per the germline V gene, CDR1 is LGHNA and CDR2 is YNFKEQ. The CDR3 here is CASSQDRGDYHYYEQYF. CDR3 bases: TGTGCCAGCAGCCAAGATCGTGGGGACTACCACTACTACGAGCAGTACTTC.

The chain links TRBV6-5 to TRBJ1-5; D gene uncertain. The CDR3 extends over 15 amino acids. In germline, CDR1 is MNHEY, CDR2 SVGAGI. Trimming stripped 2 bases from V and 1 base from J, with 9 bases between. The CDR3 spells CASSYEQFSNQPQHF. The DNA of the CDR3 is TGTGCCAGCAGTTACGAACAGTTCAGCAATCAGCCCCAGCATTTT.

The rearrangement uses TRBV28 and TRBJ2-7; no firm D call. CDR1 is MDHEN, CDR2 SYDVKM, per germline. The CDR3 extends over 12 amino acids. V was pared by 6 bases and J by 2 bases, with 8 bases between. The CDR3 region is CASSTPPYEQYF. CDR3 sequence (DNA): TGTGCCAGCAGCACCCCCCCCTACGAGCAGTACTTC.

The DNA for the CDR3 is TGTGCCAGCAGTTCCTTAAGGGGGCTTATGAAAAGCACAGATACGCAGTATTTT. It codes for CASSSLRGLMKSTDTQYF. The genes are TRBV28 and TRBJ2-3, with TRBD1 matching over 7 bases. V dropped 4 bases and J dropped 0; count of bases not matched to a gene: 13. The CDR3 is 18 residues long. Per the germline V gene, CDR1 is MDHEN and CDR2 is SYDVKM.

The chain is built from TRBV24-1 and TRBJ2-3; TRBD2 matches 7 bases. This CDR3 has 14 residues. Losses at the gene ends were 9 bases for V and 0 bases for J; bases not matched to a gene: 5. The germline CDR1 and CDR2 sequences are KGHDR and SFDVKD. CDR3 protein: CATRRRESTDTQYF. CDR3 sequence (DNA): TGTGCCACCCGCAGGCGGGAGAGCACAGATACGCAGTATTTT.

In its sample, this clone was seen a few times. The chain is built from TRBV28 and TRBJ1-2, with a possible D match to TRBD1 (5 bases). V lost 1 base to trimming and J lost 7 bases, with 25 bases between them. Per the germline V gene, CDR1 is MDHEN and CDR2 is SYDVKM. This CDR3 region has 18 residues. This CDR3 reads CASSLFGYPVGGFGGYTF. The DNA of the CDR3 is TGTGCCAGCAGTTTATTCGGTTACCCAGTGGGGGGTTTTGGTGGCTACACCTTC.

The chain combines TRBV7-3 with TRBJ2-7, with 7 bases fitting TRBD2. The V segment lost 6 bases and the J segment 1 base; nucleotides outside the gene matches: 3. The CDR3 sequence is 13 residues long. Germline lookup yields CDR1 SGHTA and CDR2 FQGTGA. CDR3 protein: CASRSGTSYEQYF. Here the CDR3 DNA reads TGTGCCAGCAGGAGCGGGACTTCCTACGAGCAGTACTTC. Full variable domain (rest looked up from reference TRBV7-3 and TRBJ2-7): GAGVSQTPSNKVTEKGKYVELRCDPISGHTALYWYRQSLGQGPEFLIYFQGTGAADDSGLPNDRFFAVRPEGSVSTLKIQRTERGDSAVYLCASRSGTSYEQYFGPGTRLTVT.

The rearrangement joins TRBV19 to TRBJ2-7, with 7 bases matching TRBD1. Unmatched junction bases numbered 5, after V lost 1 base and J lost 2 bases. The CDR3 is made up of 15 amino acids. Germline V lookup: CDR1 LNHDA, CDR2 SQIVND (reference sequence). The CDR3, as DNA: TGTGCCAGTAGTATAGCAGGGGGAGATACCTACGAGCAGTACTTC. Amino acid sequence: CASSIAGGDTYEQYF.